This TCR beta chain was found in a study of blood T cell repertoires in COVID-19 (dated by TCRdb to about 2020). About the full investigation: Samples from collaborators originated in the United States, Italy and Spain and spanned both the acute and convalescent phases of COVID-19. The prospective study material was composed of cDNA or gDNA derived from T cells, B-cell-depleted T cells, or PBMCs. The dataset comprised deeply sampled blood TCRbeta repertoires from subjects exposed to, actively infected with, or recovered from COVID-19. The repertoires were made available in a free public database intended to serve as a resource for research on the immune response to SARS-CoV-2. Samples came from the ongoing ImmuneRACE study (first 160 participants) plus 1,254 subjects from 6 global collaborators. A de-identified subject ID, COVID-19 status, age in years and sex were almost always included in the sample metadata. Where HLA class I and class II types were available, the types were taken from metadata supplied by the sample provider, not from assay-based typing. The research as a whole found: How much clinical and demographic metadata was included differed by source and by participant, and the metadata was provided uncurated.

TCRbeta CDR3 regions were amplified from genomic DNA by means of the immunoSEQ Assay, a bias-controlled multiplex PCR. The original methods were these. The number of nucleated cells in each sample was estimated from the amplification of reference gene primers within the assay. To quantify the absolute abundance of each unique TCRbeta CDR3 rearrangement, sequence reads were collapsed and filtered. For each sample, productive Simpson clonality was calculated by taking the square root of Simpson's diversity index across productive rearrangements. What TCRdb holds here is the immuneACCESS table cut down to in-frame rearrangements. Part of the clones is not present; checked against another copy, under half of the missing clones reflect an unresolved V gene, and the others are unexplained. V and J calls and clone size are copied from that table; D and trimming were computed from the DNA. This sample holds around 100,000 clones; approximately 88% were observed only once. 4% to 5.5% of the sample is in the top ten clones.

According to the germline V gene, CDR1 reads LGHNA and CDR2 reads YSLEER. The CDR3 starts with the cysteine, ends with the phenylalanine, and has 16 residues. The only DNA kept is the CDR3, 48 bases in frame from the first base. Trimming removed 1 base from V and 0 bases from J; the gene matches leave 5 bases unexplained. Whole blood was collected in K2EDTA tubes by collaborating institutions according to the institutions' own protocols. For TCRbeta analysis, collaborator samples were shipped as frozen whole blood, as isolated PBMCs, or as DNA extracted from either sample type. A remark on this clone: There is no known antigen for this receptor. No base quality information exists; no much larger clone differs at one position.

The clonotype originates from a human donor in a cohort sampled during active COVID-19. Sequenced: peripheral blood. The rearrangement combines TRBV4-3 with TRBJ1-1; 7 of the junction bases match TRBD1. The CDR3 region: CASSQGRDRVNTEAFF. The DNA sequence is TGCGCCAGCAGCCAAGGGAGGGACAGAGTGAACACTGAAGCTTTCTTT.